Below, 11 T cell receptor beta chains from the same sample are listed, as sequenced in a study of response to subunit inactivated influenza vaccine. From the RT-PCR reads, TCRdb called clonotypes with MiXCR, one entry per CDR3 protein. The sample contains approximately 700,000 distinct CDR3 sequences, approximately 15% of which appear only once. The source material was PBMCs from blood, sampled less than 15 days before vaccination. The source of these receptors is a man between 50 and 59 years old who received an inactivated influenza vaccine.

The J gene is TRBJ1-2, the V gene TRBV28; the match to TRBD1 covers 7 bases. Unmatched junction bases numbered 8, after V lost 6 bases and J lost 4 bases. Germline CDR1 is MDHEN and CDR2 is SYDVKM. The CDR3 extends over 14 amino acids. The CDR3 is CASSALTGIYGYTF. The DNA of the CDR3 is TGTGCCAGCAGCGCCTTGACAGGGATCTATGGCTACACCTTC.

This clonotype has a handful of counts. This chain connects TRBV25-1 to TRBJ1-5; 7 positions match TRBD1. The germline gives CDR1 MGHDK, CDR2 SYGVNS. The V segment lost 3 bases and the J segment 4 bases; nucleotides outside the gene matches: 6. The CDR3 contains 15 residues. CDR3 amino acids: CASSEPGQENQPQHF. The DNA for the CDR3 is TGTGCCAGCAGTGAGCCCGGACAGGAAAATCAGCCCCAGCATTTT.

This clonotype was seen only a few times. CDR3 in amino acids: CAISESIGAQREQYF. The CDR3 DNA is TGTGCCATCAGTGAGTCGATTGGGGCGCAGCGGGAGCAGTACTTC. The chain is built from TRBV10-3 and TRBJ2-7; D may correspond to TRBD1 or TRBD2 (5 bases each). The V gene's germline CDR1 is ENHRY and CDR2 SYGVKD. The CDR3 runs to 15 residues. V was cut by 0 bases and J by 7 bases, with 16 bases left in between.

This chain uses TRBV19 with TRBJ2-2, with D possibly matching TRBD1 (5 bases). Trimming shortened V by 0 bases and J by 2 bases, and 10 bases separated the two germline ends. The CDR3 length is 16 residues. Per germline, CDR1 LNHDA and CDR2 SQIVND (reference sequence). This chain's CDR3 is CASSIDWTFNTGELFF. The CDR3 DNA sequence: TGTGCCAGTAGTATAGATTGGACATTTAACACCGGGGAGCTGTTTTTT.

This clonotype was seen a few times. The chain carries TRBV5-1 and TRBJ2-7; TRBD1 matches at 7 bases. Looked up from germline, CDR1 is SGHRS and CDR2 is YFSETQ. V lost 5 bases, J lost 4 bases, and 12 bases stayed unmatched. This CDR3 contains 15 residues. The CDR3 sequence is CASRLHWTGEYEQYF. CDR3 DNA: TGCGCCAGCAGACTCCACTGGACAGGAGAGTACGAGCAGTACTTC. Full variable domain (rest looked up from reference TRBV5-1 and TRBJ2-7): KAGVTQTPRYLIKTRGQQVTLSCSPISGHRSVSWYQQTPGQGLQFLFEYFSETQRNKGNFPGRFSGRQFSNSRSEMNVSTLELGDSALYLCASRLHWTGEYEQYFGPGTRLTVT.

This clonotype has a count of ten or more. This chain uses TRBV7-3 with TRBJ2-1, with 8 nucleotides matching TRBD2. V lost 0 bases, J lost 2 bases, and 0 bases stayed unmatched. Germline CDR1 and CDR2: SGHTA and FQGTGA. The CDR3 consists of 15 residues. The CDR3 sequence: CASSLTSGTYNEQFF. The CDR3 bases are TGTGCCAGCAGCTTAACTAGCGGGACCTACAATGAGCAGTTCTTC.

This clonotype was seen more than once but under ten times. J is TRBJ2-3 and V is TRBV7-3; TRBD1 aligns across 10 bases. In germline, CDR1 is SGHTA, CDR2 FQGTGA. CDR3 size: 19 residues. The V gene end was trimmed by 0 bases and the J gene end by 1 base; junction bases not matched to a gene: 10. The CDR3 DNA sequence: TGTGCCAGCAGCTTAACAGATTTGGGGACAGGGGTCGGCACAGATACGCAGTATTTT. Its protein product is CASSLTDLGTGVGTDTQYF.

In this sample, this clonotype turned up a few times. The J gene is TRBJ1-1, the V gene TRBV29-1; 7 positions match TRBD1. CDR3 size: 13 residues. Germline CDR1 SQVTM, CDR2 ANQGSEA. V was clipped by 2 bases and J by 8 bases; unmatched bases: 8. This chain's CDR3 is CSVERSPGQEAFF. The CDR3 nucleotides read TGCAGCGTTGAAAGGAGTCCGGGACAGGAAGCTTTCTTT. Complete variable domain (other parts from reference TRBV29-1 and TRBJ1-1): SAVISQKPSRDICQRGTSLTIQCQVDSQVTMMFWYRQQPGQSLTLIATANQGSEATYESGFVIDKFPISRPNLTFSTLTVSNMSPEDSSIYLCSVERSPGQEAFFGQGTRLTVV.

This clonotype was counted a few times. The V call is TRBV5-1, the J call TRBJ1-4, with D perhaps TRBD1 (5 bases). The V gene lost 0 bases and the J gene lost 7 bases, with 13 bases spanning the gap. CDR3 length equals 15 residues. CDR1 and CDR2 (germline): SGHRS, YFSETQ. The CDR3 nucleotides are TGCGCCAGCAGCTTGGGAGGGGTCGACCGTGAAAAACTGTTTTTT. Its translation is CASSLGGVDREKLFF.

The chain uses TRBV4-3 and TRBJ2-5; TRBD2 is a possible D gene (6 bases). In germline, CDR1 is LGHNA, CDR2 YSLEER. V was pared by 0 bases and J by 5 bases, with 19 bases between. The CDR3 loop spans 17 amino acids. CDR3 sequence reads: CASSQDWRGIAGETQYF. The CDR3 DNA is TGCGCCAGCAGCCAAGATTGGCGGGGCATCGCGGGGGAGACCCAGTACTTC.

This clonotype was recorded many times. CDR3 protein: CASSPLAGTGELFF. The CDR3 DNA sequence: TGTGCCAGCTCACCCCTAGCGGGCACCGGGGAGCTGTTTTTT. The chain joins TRBV18 to TRBJ2-2, with 8 bases matching TRBD2. From germline, CDR1 is KGHSH and CDR2 LQKENI. The V gene end was trimmed by 3 bases and the J gene end by 4 bases; junction bases not matched to a gene: 1. The CDR3 is 14 residues long.